This T cell receptor (beta chain) emerged from a study of shared clonotypes between healthy human individuals. Overall study results and limits: Naive CD4 clonotypes overlapped across a handful of donors at around 5%.

The split of CD4+ cells yielded CD45RA+ naive and CD45RA-negative memory subsets. About this clone itself: The antigen remains unidentified.

Germline V gene data show CDR1 as MGHRA and CDR2 as YSYEKL. V was clipped by 1 base and J by 7 bases, with 20 bases between them. This CDR3 spans 16 amino acids. At deep level, the assay was performed. In the authors' workflow: Without quality scores, immunoSEQ junctional reads could not be filtered like full-length reads. The repertoire was sequenced with immunoSEQ multiplex PCR; TCRdb's copy has only in-frame clones and lacks some. V and J calls and clone size are given by that table; D and trimming were obtained from the DNA. This sample has some 500,000 clones; 95% to 96% occur once, and the top ten carry around 0.066%.

This TCR was sampled from a woman aged 30 to 39 in good health. What was sequenced was naive CD4+ T cells sorted from blood. Sample subset: CD45RA+ positively selected. The rearrangement links TRBV4-1 to TRBJ2-7; TRBD2 is a possible D gene (6 bases). Here the CDR3 DNA reads TGCGCCAGCAGCCAAGTGTATGGCCCGAAACGGGGGGAGCAGTACTTC. Encoded protein: CASSQVYGPKRGEQYF.